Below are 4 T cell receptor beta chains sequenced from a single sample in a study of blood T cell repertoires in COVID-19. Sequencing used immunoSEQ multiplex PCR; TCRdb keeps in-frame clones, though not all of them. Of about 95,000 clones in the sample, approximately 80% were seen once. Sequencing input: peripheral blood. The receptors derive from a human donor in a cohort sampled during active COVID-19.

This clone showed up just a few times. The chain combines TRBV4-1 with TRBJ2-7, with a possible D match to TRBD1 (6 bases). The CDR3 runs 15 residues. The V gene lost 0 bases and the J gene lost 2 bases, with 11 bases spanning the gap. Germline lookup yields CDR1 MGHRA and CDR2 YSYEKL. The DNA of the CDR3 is TGCGCCAGCAGCCAAGACAGGGGAAACGCCTACGAGCAGTACTTC. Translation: CASSQDRGNAYEQYF.

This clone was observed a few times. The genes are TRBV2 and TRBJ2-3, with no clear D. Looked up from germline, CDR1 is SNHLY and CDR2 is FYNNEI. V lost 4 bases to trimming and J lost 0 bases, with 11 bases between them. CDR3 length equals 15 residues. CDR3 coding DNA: TGTGCCAGCAGTGGAGACACCTCTAGCACAGATACGCAGTATTTT. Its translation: CASSGDTSSTDTQYF.

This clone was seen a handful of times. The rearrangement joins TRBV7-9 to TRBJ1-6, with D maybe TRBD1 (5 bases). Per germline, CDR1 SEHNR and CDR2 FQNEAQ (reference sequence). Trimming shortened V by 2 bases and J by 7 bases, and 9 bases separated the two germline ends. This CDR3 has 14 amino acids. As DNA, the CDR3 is TGTGCCAGCAGCTTACAGGGTGGAAATTCACCCCTCCACTTT. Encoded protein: CASSLQGGNSPLHF.

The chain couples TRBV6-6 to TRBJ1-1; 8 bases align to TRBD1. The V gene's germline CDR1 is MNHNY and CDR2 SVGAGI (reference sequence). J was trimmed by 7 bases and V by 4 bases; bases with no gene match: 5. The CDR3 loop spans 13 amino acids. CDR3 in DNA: TGTGCCAGCAGTTTGACAGGGGACGGTGAAGCTTTCTTT. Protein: CASSLTGDGEAFF.